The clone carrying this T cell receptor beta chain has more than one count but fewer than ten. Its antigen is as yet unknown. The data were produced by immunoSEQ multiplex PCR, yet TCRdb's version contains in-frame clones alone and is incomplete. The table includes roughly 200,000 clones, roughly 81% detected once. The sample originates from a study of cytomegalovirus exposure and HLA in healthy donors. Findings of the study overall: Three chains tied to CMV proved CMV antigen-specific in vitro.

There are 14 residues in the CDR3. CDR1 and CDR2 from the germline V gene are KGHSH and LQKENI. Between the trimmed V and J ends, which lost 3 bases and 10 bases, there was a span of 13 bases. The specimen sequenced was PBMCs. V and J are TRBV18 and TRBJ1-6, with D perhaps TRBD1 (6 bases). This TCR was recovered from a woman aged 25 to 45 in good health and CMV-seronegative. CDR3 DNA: TGTGCCAGCTCACCGGGAGGGGGAAGATCACCCCTCCACTTT. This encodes CASSPGGGRSPLHF.